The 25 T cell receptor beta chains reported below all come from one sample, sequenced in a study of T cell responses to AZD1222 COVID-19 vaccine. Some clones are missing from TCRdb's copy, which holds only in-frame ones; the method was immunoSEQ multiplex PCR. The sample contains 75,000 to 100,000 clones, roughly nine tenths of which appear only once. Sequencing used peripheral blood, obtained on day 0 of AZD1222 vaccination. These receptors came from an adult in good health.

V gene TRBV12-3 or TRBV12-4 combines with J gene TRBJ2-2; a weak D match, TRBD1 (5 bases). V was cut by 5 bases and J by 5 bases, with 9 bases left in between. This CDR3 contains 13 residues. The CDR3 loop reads CASSAQETGELFF. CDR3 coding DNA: TGTGCCAGCAGTGCACAGGAAACCGGGGAGCTGTTTTTT.

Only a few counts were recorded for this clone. In nucleotides, the CDR3 is TGTGCCAGCAGCTCCCCCAGGGTAGGGGCAACGATGGCTGAAGCTTTCTTT. Amino acid sequence: CASSSPRVGATMAEAFF. The chain combines TRBV5-4 with TRBJ1-1, with D tentatively TRBD1 (5 bases). V dropped 3 bases and J dropped 6 bases, with 24 bases sitting between them. The CDR3 extends over 17 amino acids. From germline, CDR1 is SGHNT and CDR2 YYREEE (reference sequence).

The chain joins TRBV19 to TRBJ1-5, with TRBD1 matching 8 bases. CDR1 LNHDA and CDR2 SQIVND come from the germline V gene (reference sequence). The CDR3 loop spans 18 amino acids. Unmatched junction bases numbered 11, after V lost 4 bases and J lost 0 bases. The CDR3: CASSRRGQGTYSNQPQHF. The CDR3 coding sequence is TGTGCCAGTAGTAGGAGAGGACAGGGAACGTATAGCAATCAGCCCCAGCATTTT.

CDR3 residues: CASRIQEGNTEAFF. CDR3 bases: TGTGCCAGCAGGATACAGGAAGGGAACACTGAAGCTTTCTTT. V is TRBV7-9 and J is TRBJ1-1, with a tentative D call TRBD1 (5 bases). The V gene's germline CDR1 is SEHNR and CDR2 FQNEAQ (reference sequence). The V and J ends lost 6 bases and 1 base respectively, with 12 bases between them. This CDR3 is built from 14 residues.

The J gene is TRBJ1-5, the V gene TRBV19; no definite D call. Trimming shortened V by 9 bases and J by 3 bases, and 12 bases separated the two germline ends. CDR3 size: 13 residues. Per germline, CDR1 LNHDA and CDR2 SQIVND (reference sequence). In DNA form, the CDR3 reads TGTGCCAGCCGAGACCATTCCAATCAGCCCCAGCATTTT. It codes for CASRDHSNQPQHF.

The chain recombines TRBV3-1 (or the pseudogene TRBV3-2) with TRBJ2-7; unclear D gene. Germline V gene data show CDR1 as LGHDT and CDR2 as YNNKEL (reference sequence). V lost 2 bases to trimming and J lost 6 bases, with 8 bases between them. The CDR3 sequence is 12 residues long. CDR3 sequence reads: CASSQSGSEQYF. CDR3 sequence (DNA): TGTGCCAGCAGCCAATCCGGTTCCGAGCAGTACTTC.

The CDR3 region is CASSFQGSISGNTIYF. The CDR3 bases are TGTGCCAGCAGCTTCCAGGGTTCAATCTCTGGAAACACCATATATTTT. V and J are TRBV7-2 and TRBJ1-3; the D gene is possibly TRBD1 (5 bases). The germline V and J ends were trimmed by 3 bases and 0 bases, with 12 bases remaining between them. Germline V gene data show CDR1 as SGHTA and CDR2 as FQGNSA. This CDR3 is built from 16 residues.

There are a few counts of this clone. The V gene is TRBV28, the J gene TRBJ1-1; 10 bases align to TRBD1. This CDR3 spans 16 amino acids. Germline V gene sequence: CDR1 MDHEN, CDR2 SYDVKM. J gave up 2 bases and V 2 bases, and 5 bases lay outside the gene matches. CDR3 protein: CASSLGGTGVNTEAFF. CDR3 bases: TGTGCCAGCAGTTTAGGGGGGACAGGGGTAAACACTGAAGCTTTCTTT.

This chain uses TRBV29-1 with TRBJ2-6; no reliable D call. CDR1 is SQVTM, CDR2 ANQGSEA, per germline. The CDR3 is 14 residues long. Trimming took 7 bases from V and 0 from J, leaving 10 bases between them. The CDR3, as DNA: TGCAGCGCTTTCCACTCCTCTGGGGCCAACGTCCTGACTTTC. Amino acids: CSAFHSSGANVLTF. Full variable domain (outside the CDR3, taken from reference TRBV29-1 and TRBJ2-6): SAVISQKPSRDICQRGTSLTIQCQVDSQVTMMFWYRQQPGQSLTLIATANQGSEATYESGFVIDKFPISRPNLTFSTLTVSNMSPEDSSIYLCSAFHSSGANVLTFGAGSRLTVL.

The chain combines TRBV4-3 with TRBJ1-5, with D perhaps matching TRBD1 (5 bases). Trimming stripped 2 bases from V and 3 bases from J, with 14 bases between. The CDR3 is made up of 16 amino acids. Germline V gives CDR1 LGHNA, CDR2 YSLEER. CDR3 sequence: CASSQRLGVPNQPQHF. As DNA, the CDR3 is TGCGCCAGCAGCCAACGCCTGGGGGTTCCCAATCAGCCCCAGCATTTT.

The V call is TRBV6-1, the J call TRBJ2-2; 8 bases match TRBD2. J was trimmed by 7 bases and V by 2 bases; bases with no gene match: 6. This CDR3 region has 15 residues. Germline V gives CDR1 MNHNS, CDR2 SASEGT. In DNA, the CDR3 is TGTGCCAGCAGTGAATGGCGGGGGGCGGACGGGGAGCTGTTTTTT. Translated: CASSEWRGADGELFF.

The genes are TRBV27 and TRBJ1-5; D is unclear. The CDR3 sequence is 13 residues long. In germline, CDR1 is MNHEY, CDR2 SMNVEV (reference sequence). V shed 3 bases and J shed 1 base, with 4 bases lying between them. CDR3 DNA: TGTGCCAGCAGTTTTAAAAGCAATCAGCCCCAGCATTTT. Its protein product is CASSFKSNQPQHF.

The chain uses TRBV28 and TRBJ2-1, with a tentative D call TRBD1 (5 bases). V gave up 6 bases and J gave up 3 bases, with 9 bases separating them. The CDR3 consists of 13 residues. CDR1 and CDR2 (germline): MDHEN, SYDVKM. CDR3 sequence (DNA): TGTGCCAGCAGCTTACAGGTCTACAATGAGCAGTTCTTC. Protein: CASSLQVYNEQFF.

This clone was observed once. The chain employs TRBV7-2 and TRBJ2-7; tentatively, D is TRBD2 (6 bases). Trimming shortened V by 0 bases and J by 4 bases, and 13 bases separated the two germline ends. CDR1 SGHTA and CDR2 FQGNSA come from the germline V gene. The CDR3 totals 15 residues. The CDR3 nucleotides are TGTGCCAGCAGCTTAGCCGGGACTGACTTTTACGAGCAGTACTTC. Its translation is CASSLAGTDFYEQYF.

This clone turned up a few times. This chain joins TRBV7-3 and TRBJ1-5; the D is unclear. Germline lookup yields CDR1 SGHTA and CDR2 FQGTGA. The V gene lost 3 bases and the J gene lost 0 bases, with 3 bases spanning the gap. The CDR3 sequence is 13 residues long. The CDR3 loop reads CASSLNSNQPQHF. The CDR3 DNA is TGTGCCAGCAGCTTGAATAGCAATCAGCCCCAGCATTTT.

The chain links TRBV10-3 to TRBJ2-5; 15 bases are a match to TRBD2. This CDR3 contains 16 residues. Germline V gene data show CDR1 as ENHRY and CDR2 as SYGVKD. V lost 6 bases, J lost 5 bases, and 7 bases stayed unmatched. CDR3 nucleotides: TGTGCCATCAGCCGGACTAGCGGGAGGGTGGGGGAGACCCAGTACTTC. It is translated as CAISRTSGRVGETQYF.

The CDR3 is CASTSMGFGVTYEQYF. CDR3 bases: TGTGCCAGCACTTCAATGGGTTTCGGGGTAACCTACGAGCAGTACTTC. The chain employs TRBV28 and TRBJ2-7, with D perhaps matching TRBD2 (5 bases). Trimming stripped 7 bases from V and 2 bases from J, with 21 bases between. The length of the CDR3 is 16 residues. Germline V gene data show CDR1 as MDHEN and CDR2 as SYDVKM.

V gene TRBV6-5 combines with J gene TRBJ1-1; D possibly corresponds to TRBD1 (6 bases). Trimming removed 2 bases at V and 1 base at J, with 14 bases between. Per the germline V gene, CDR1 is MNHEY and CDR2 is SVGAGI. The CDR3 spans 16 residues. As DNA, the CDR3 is TGTGCCAGCAGTTACAACACCAGGGGTAGGAACACTGAAGCTTTCTTT. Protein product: CASSYNTRGRNTEAFF.

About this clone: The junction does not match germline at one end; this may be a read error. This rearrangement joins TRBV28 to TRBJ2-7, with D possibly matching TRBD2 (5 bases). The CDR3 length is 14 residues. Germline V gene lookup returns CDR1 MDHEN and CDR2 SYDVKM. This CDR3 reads CASSVIGVSYGQYF. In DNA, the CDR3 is TGTGCCAGCAGTGTCATCGGGGTCTCCTACGGGCAGTACTTC.

The CDR3 protein is CARHQGWGERDGYTF. The CDR3 DNA is TGTGCCAGACACCAAGGATGGGGGGAAAGGGATGGCTACACCTTC. The chain recombines TRBV30 with TRBJ1-2; tentative D call: TRBD1 (5 bases). V was clipped by 8 bases and J by 6 bases, with 25 bases between them. CDR1 and CDR2 (germline): GTSNPN, SVGIG (reference sequence). The CDR3 is 15 residues long.

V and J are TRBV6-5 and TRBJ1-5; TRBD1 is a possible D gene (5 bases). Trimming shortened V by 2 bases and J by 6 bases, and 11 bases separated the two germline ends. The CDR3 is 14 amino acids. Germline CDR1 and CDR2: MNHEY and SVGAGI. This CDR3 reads CASSYRGSGQPQHF. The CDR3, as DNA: TGTGCCAGCAGTTACCGGGGGTCGGGTCAGCCCCAGCATTTT.

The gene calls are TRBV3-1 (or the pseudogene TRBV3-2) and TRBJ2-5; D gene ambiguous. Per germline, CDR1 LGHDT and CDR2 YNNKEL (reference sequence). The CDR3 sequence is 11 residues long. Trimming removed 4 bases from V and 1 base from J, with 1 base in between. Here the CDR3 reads CASSLQETQYF. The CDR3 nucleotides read TGTGCCAGCAGCCTCCAAGAGACCCAGTACTTC.

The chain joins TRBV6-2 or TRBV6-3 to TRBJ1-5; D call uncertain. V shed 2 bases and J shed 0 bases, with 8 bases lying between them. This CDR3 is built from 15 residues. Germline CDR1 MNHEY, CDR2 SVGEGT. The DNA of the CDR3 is TGTGCCAGCAGTTACAAACGGCATAGCAATCAGCCCCAGCATTTT. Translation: CASSYKRHSNQPQHF.

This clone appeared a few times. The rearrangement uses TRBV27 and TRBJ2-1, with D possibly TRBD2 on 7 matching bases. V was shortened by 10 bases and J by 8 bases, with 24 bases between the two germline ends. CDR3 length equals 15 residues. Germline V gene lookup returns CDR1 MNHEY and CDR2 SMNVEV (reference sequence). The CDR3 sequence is CATYAGGRQQDEQFF. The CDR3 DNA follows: TGTGCCACCTACGCCGGGGGGCGGCAACAGGATGAGCAGTTCTTC.

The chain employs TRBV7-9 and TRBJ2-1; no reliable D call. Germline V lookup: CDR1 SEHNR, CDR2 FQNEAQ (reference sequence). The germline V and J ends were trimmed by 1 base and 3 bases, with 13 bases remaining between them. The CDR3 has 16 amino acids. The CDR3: CASSLVLRTDYNEQFF. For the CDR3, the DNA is TGTGCCAGCAGCTTAGTTCTGCGGACCGACTACAATGAGCAGTTCTTC.